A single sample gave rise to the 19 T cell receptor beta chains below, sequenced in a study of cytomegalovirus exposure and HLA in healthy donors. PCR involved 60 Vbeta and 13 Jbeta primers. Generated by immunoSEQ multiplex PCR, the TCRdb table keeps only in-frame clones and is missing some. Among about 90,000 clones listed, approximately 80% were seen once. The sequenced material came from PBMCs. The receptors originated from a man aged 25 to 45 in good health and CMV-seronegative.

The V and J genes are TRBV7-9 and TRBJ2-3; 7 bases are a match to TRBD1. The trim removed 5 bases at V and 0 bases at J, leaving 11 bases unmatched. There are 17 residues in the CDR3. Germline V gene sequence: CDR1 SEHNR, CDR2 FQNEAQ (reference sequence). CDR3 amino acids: CASSPRTGSISTDTQYF. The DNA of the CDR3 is TGTGCCAGCAGCCCTCGGACAGGCTCAATTAGCACAGATACGCAGTATTTT. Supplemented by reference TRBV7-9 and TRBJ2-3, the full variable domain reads DTGVSQNPRHKITKRGQNVTFRCDPISEHNRLYWYRQTLGQGPEFLTYFQNEAQLEKSRLLSDRFSAERPKGSFSTLEIQRTEQGDSAMYLCASSPRTGSISTDTQYFGPGTRLTVL.

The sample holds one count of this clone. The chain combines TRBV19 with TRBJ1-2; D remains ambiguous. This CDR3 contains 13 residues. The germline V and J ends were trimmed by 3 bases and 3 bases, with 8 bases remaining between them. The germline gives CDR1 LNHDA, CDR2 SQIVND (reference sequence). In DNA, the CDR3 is TGTGCCAGTAGTATGTCGACACACTATGGCTACACCTTC. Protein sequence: CASSMSTHYGYTF. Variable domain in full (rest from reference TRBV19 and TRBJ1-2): DGGITQSPKYLFRKEGQNVTLSCEQNLNHDAMYWYRQDPGQGLRLIYYSQIVNDFQKGDIAEGYSVSREKKESFPLTVTSAQKNPTAFYLCASSMSTHYGYTFGSGTRLTVV.

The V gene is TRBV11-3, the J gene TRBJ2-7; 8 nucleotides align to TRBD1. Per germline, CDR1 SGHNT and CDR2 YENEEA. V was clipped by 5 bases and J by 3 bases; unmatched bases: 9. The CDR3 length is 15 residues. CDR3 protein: CASSESGTGLYEQYF. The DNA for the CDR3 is TGTGCCAGCAGCGAGTCCGGGACAGGTCTCTACGAGCAGTACTTC.

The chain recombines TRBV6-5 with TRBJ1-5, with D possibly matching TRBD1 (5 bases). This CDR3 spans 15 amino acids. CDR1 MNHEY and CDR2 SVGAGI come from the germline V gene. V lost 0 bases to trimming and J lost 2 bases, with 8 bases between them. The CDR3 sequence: CASSYSKGGNQPQHF. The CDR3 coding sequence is TGTGCCAGCAGTTACTCTAAAGGGGGCAATCAGCCCCAGCATTTT.

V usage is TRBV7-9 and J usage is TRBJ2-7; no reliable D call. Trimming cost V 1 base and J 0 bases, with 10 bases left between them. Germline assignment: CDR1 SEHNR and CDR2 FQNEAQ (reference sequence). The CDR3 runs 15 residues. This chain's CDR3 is CASSLGSGRSYEQYF. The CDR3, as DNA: TGTGCCAGCAGCTTAGGATCAGGCCGCTCCTACGAGCAGTACTTC.

The CDR3 DNA follows: TGCGCCAGCAGCGGGAGGGACTCTTTATACGAGCAGTACTTC. It codes for CASSGRDSLYEQYF. This chain joins TRBV5-1 and TRBJ2-7, with 7 positions matching TRBD2. The germline V gene has CDR1 SGHRS and CDR2 YFSETQ. CDR3 length: 14 residues. Losses at the gene ends were 4 bases for V and 4 bases for J; bases not matched to a gene: 8.

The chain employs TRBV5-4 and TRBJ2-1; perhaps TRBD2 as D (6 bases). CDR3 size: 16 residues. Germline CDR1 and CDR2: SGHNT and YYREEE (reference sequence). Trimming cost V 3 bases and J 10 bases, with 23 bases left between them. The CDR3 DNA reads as TGTGCCAGCAGCTGGGATCCGGGACTGGGGCGATGGGAGCAGTTCTTC. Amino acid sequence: CASSWDPGLGRWEQFF.

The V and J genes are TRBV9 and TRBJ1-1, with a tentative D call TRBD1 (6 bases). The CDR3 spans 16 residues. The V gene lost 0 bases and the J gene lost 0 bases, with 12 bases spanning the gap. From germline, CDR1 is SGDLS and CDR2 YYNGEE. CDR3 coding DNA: TGTGCCAGCAGCGTAGCGGGGGGCGGTATGAACACTGAAGCTTTCTTT. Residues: CASSVAGGGMNTEAFF.

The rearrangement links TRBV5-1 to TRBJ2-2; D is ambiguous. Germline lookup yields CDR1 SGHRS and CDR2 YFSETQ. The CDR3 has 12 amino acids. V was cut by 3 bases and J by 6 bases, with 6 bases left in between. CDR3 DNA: TGCGCCAGCAGCTCAATTCCCGGGGAGCTGTTTTTT. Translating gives CASSSIPGELFF.

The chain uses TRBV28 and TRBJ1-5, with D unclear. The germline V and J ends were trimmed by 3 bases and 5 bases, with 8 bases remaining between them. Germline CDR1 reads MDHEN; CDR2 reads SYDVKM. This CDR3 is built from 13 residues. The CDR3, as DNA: TGTGCCAGCAGTTTTTCGGTTGATCAGCCCCAGCATTTT. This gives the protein CASSFSVDQPQHF.

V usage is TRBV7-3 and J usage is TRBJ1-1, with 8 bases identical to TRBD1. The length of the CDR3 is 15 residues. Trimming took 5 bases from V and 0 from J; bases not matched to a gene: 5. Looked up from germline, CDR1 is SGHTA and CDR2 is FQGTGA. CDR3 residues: CASSPGTGLNTEAFF. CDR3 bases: TGTGCCAGCAGCCCCGGGACAGGATTGAACACTGAAGCTTTCTTT. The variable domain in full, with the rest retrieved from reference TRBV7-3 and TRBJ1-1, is GAGVSQTPSNKVTEKGKYVELRCDPISGHTALYWYRQSLGQGPEFLIYFQGTGAADDSGLPNDRFFAVRPEGSVSTLKIQRTERGDSAVYLCASSPGTGLNTEAFFGQGTRLTVV.

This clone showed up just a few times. The CDR3 DNA is TGTGCCACCCGTCGGGGGGACGTCTTCTCCTACGAGCAGTACTTC. It encodes CATRRGDVFSYEQYF. The chain uses TRBV6-5 and TRBJ2-7; 7 bases are shared with TRBD2. Germline V lookup: CDR1 MNHEY, CDR2 SVGAGI. The V and J ends lost 10 bases and 0 bases, in that order; junction bases with no gene match: 12. The CDR3 consists of 15 residues.

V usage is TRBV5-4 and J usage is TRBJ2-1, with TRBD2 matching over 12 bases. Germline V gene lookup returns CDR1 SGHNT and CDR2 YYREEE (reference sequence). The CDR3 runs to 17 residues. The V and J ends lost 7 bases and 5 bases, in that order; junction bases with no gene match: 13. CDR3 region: CASRTNPTSGGNNEQFF. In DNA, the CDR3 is TGTGCCAGCCGTACTAACCCGACTAGCGGGGGTAACAATGAGCAGTTCTTC. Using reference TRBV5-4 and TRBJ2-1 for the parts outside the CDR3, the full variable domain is ETGVTQSPTHLIKTRGQQVTLRCSSQSGHNTVSWYQQALGQGPQFIFQYYREEENGRGNFPPRFSGLQFPNYSSELNVNALELDDSALYLCASRTNPTSGGNNEQFFGPGTRLTVL.

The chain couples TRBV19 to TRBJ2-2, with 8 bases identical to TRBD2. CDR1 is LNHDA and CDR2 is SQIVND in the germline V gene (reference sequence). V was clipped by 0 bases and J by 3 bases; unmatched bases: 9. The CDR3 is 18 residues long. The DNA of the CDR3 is TGTGCCAGTAGTATAGATCGTAGTTGGCGGGAGGACACCGGGGAGCTGTTTTTT. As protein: CASSIDRSWREDTGELFF.

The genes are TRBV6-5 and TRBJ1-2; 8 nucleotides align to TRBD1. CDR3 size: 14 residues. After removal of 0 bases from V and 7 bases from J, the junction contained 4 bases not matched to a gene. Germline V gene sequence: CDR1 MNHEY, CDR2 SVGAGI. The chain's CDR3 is CASSYSQGATGYTF. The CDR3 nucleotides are TGTGCCAGCAGTTACTCCCAGGGGGCCACTGGCTACACCTTC.

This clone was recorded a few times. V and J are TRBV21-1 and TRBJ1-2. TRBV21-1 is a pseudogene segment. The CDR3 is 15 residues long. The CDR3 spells CASSIGGEFLYGYTF. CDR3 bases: TGTGCCAGCAGCATTGGGGGGGAGTTCTTATATGGCTACACCTTC.

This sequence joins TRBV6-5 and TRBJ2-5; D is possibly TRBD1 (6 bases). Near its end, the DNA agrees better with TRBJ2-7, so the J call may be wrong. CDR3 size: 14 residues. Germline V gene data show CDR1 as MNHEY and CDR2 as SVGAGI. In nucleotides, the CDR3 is TGTGCCAGCAGTTCGGACGCACAGGGTAGCGAGCAGTACTTC. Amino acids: CASSSDAQGSEQYF.

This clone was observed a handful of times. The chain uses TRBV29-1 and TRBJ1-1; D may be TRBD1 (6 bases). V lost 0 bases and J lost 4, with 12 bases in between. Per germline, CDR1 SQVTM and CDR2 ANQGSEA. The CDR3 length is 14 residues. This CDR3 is CSVEEAGAATEAFF. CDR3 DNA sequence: TGCAGCGTTGAAGAGGCAGGGGCGGCCACTGAAGCTTTCTTT.

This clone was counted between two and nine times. The CDR3, as DNA: TGTGCCAGCAGTGGTTTGACATCTACAGAGACCCAGTACTTC. Protein product: CASSGLTSTETQYF. The rearrangement uses TRBV2 and TRBJ2-5; no firm D call. Deletions cut 4 bases from V and 4 bases from J, with 13 bases between. This CDR3 contains 14 residues. Per the germline V gene, CDR1 is SNHLY and CDR2 is FYNNEI.